This TCR beta chain came from a study of cytomegalovirus exposure and HLA in healthy donors. A word on this clone: Its antigen is as yet unknown.

The PCR used 60 Vbeta and 13 Jbeta primers. The table came from immunoSEQ multiplex PCR; TCRdb's copy has only in-frame clones and leaves some out. The profile shows roughly 160,000 clones, around 64% of them singletons. Everyone who donated was a healthy bone marrow donor. The V gene's germline CDR1 is LNHDA and CDR2 SQIVND (reference sequence). V lost 3 bases, J lost 7 bases, and 7 bases stayed unmatched. The CDR3 consists of 14 residues. Study-wide results and limits: Several V segments, TRBV6-2 and TRBV6-3 among them, could not be told apart and were dropped. A link between a missense DCLRE1C variant and TCR beta V- and J-gene trimming emerged from a later analysis. Overall, 164 TCR beta chains were annotated as cytomegalovirus-associated.

This clonotype was sampled from a woman in her twenties or thirties in good health and CMV-seronegative. Sequenced sample: PBMCs. The chain is built from TRBV19 and TRBJ1-2, with 8 bases fitting TRBD1. CDR3 nucleotides: TGTGCCAGTAGTATCCGGACAGGGATATTTGGCTACACCTTC. This codes for CASSIRTGIFGYTF.